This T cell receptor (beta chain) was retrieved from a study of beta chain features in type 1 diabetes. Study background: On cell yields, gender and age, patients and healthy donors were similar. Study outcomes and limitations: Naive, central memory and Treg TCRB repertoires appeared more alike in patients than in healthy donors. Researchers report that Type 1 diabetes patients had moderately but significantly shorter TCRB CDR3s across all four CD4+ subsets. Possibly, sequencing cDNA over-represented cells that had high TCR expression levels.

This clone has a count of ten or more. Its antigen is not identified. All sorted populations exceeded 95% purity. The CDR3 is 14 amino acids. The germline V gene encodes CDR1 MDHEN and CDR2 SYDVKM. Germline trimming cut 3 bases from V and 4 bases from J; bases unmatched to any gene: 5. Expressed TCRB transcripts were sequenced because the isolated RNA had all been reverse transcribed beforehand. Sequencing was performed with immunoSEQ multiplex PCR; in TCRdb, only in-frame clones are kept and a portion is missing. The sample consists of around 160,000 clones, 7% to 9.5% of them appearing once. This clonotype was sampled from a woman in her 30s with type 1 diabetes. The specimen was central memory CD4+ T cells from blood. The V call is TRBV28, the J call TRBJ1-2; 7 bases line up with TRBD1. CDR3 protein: CASSLWTGAYGYTF. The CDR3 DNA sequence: TGTGCCAGCAGTTTGTGGACAGGTGCCTATGGCTACACCTTC.